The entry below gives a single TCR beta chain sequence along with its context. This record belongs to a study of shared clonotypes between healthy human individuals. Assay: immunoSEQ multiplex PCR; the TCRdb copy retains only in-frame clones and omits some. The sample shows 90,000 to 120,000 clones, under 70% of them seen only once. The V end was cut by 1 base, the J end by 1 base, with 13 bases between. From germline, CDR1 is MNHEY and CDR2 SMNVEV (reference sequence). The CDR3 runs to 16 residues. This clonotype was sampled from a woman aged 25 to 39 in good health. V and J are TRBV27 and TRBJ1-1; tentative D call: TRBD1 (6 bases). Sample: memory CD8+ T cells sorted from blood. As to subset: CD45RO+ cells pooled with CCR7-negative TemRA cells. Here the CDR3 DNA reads TGTGCCAGCAGTTTATATCGTGGGACACAGAACACTGAAGCTTTCTTT. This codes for CASSLYRGTQNTEAFF.